This T cell receptor (beta chain) was identified during a study of T cell changes during pregnancy in multiple sclerosis. The table came from immunoSEQ multiplex PCR; TCRdb's copy has only in-frame clones and leaves some out. The data contain 70,000 to 100,000 clones, approximately 92% of them singletons. The germline V gene has CDR1 MNHEY and CDR2 SMNVEV (reference sequence). This CDR3 has 17 amino acids. V gave up 5 bases and J gave up 4 bases, with 23 bases separating them. The rearrangement uses TRBV27 and TRBJ1-1; D might be TRBD1 (5 bases). The source of this sequence is a female donor with multiple sclerosis, enrolled in a pregnancy study. The input for sequencing was peripheral blood, taken in the first trimester of pregnancy. The CDR3 spells CASSPLGRVKGSTEAFF. In DNA form, the CDR3 reads TGTGCCAGCAGTCCTTTGGGGCGCGTTAAGGGAAGCACTGAAGCTTTCTTT.